This TCR beta chain was sequenced during a study of blood T cell repertoires in COVID-19. Data came from immunoSEQ multiplex PCR; TCRdb stores just in-frame clones and leaves some out. The table records roughly 53,000 clones, 70% to 90% of them present only once. The CDR3 has 15 amino acids. The V and J ends lost 5 bases and 4 bases, in that order; junction bases with no gene match: 8. Germline values: CDR1 SGHAT, CDR2 FQNNGV. The receptor comes from a man older than 75 with acute or convalescent COVID-19. The V and J genes are TRBV11-2 and TRBJ2-5; 9 bases match TRBD2. The sequenced material came from peripheral blood. The CDR3 region is CASSLVRRGGETQYF. DNA of the CDR3: TGTGCCAGCAGCCTTGTCCGGCGGGGGGGAGAGACCCAGTACTTC.